This entry is about one T cell receptor (beta chain). Germline CDR1 MDHEN, CDR2 SYDVKM. V dropped 3 bases and J dropped 10 bases, with 13 bases sitting between them. The CDR3 has 13 residues. The source of the sample is a study of cytotoxic CD8 clonotypes in ibrutinib-treated CLL. The assay was immunoSEQ multiplex PCR, and TCRdb's table has in-frame clones only and misses some. Found here are 150,000 to 200,000 clones, more than 70% of them singletons; the top ten hold approximately 3%. The chain recombines TRBV28 with TRBJ2-1; D could derive from TRBD1 or TRBD2 (5 bases each). This specimen was PBMCs, taken at disease progression, from a patient treated with ibrutinib. The source is a human donor with chronic lymphocytic leukemia. The CDR3 region has the DNA TGTGCCAGCAGTTTCGGGGCCATCCGGGAGCAGTTCTTC. As protein: CASSFGAIREQFF.